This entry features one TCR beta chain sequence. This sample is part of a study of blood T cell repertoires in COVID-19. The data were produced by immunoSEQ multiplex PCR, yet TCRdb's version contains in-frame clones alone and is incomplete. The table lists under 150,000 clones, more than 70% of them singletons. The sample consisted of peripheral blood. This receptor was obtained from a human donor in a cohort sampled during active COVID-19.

CDR3 sequence (DNA): TGTGCCAGCAGCAAATGGGGAGGGAGGGCATATTGGGTGAACACTGAAGCTTTCTTT. Amino acid sequence: CASSKWGGRAYWVNTEAFF. This chain joins TRBV21-1 and TRBJ1-1. TRBV21-1 is termed a pseudogene. This CDR3 contains 19 residues.